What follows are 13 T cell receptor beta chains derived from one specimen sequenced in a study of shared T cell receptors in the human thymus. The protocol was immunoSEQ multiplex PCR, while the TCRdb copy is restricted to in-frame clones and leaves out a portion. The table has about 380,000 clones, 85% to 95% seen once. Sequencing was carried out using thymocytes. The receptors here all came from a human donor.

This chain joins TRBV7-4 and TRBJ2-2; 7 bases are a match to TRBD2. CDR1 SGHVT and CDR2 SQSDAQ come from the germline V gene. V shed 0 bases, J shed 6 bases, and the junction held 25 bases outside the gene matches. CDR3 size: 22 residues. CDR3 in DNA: TGTGCCAGCAGCTTAGCGCTGTCTGTCGATACTTGGGAGGGTAGGGAGCCCGGGGAGCTGTTTTTT. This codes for CASSLALSVDTWEGREPGELFF.

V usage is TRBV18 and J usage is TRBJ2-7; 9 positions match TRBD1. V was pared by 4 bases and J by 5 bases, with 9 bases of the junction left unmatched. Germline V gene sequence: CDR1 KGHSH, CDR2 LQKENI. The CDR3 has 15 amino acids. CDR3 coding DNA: TGTGCCAGCTCACTAAAGGGGACAGGGTCCCACGAGCAGTACTTC. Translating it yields CASSLKGTGSHEQYF.

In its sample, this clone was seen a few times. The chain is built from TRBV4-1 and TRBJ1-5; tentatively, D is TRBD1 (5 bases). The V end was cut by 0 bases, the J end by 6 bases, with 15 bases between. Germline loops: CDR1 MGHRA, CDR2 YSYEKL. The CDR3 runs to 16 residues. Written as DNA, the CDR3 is TGCGCCAGCAGCCAAGACGGACGCGGGGGAACTCAGCCCCAGCATTTT. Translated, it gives CASSQDGRGGTQPQHF.

The CDR3, as DNA: TGCGCCAGCAGCCAAGGTATTTGGCGGGAGGGTACCACCGGGGAGCTGTTTTTT. Encoded protein: CASSQGIWREGTTGELFF. The rearrangement uses TRBV4-1 and TRBJ2-2, with TRBD2 matching over 9 bases. V gave up 1 base and J gave up 4 bases; unmatched junction bases: 10. The CDR3 has 18 residues. Germline V gene sequence: CDR1 MGHRA, CDR2 YSYEKL.

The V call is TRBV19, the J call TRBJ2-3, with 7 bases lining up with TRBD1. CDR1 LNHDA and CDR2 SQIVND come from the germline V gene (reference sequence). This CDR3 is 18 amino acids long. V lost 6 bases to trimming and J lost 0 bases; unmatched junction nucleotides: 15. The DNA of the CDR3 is TGTGCCAGTAGGCGGACAGGAATCGGGGCCCTTAGCACAGATACGCAGTATTTT. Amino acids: CASRRTGIGALSTDTQYF.

The CDR3 DNA is TGTGCCACCGGCCGACAGCAAGAGGAAAGCAATCAGCCCCAGCATTTT. Its protein product is CATGRQQEESNQPQHF. The gene calls are TRBV28 and TRBJ1-5; possible D gene TRBD1, 5 bases. Germline CDR1 and CDR2: MDHEN and SYDVKM. The CDR3 totals 16 residues. The V end was cut by 10 bases, the J end by 1 base, with 20 bases between.

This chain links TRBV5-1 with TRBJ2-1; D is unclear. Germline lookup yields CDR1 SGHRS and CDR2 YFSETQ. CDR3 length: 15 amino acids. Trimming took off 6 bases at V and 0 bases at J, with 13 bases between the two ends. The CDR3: CASTVDRFSYNEQFF. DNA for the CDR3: TGCGCCAGCACCGTGGACCGTTTCTCCTACAATGAGCAGTTCTTC.

CDR3 nucleotides: TGTGCCAGCAGCTTGGAACTGGATCAGCCCCAGCATTTT. It encodes CASSLELDQPQHF. J is TRBJ1-5 and V is TRBV5-6, with D uncertain. This CDR3 region has 13 residues. From germline, CDR1 is SGHDT and CDR2 YYEEEE. V shed 0 bases and J shed 5 bases, with 6 bases lying between them.

The CDR3 region is CASSQDLGSGRPQETQYF. In DNA, the CDR3 is TGTGCCAGCAGCCAAGATTTGGGTAGCGGGAGGCCCCAAGAGACCCAGTACTTC. This sequence joins TRBV4-2 and TRBJ2-5, with 10 bases that match TRBD2. Trimming at V came to 0 bases and at J to 1 base, leaving 8 bases not matched to a gene. The CDR3 covers 18 residues. Germline values: CDR1 LGHNA, CDR2 YNFKEQ.

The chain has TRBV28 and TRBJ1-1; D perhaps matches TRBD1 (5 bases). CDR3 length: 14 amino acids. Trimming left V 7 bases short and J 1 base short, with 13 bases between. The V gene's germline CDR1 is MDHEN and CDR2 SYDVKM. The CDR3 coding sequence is TGTGCCAGCACCTGGGGGGAACCGAACACTGAAGCTTTCTTT. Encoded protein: CASTWGEPNTEAFF.

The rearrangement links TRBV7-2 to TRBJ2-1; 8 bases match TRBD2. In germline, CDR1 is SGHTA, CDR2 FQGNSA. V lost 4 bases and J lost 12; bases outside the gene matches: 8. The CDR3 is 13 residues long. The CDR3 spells CASSYKRETVQFF. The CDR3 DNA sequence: TGTGCCAGCAGCTACAAGCGGGAGACTGTGCAGTTCTTC.

The CDR3 coding sequence is TGTGCCAGCAGTGAAAGTTCCGGGACAGCGAACACTGAAGCTTTCTTT. Protein product: CASSESSGTANTEAFF. The chain carries TRBV6-1 and TRBJ1-1; TRBD1 agrees at 7 bases. The junction had 7 bases not matched to a gene; V was cut back by 2 bases and J by 1 base. CDR1 and CDR2 (germline): MNHNS, SASEGT. CDR3 length: 16 residues.

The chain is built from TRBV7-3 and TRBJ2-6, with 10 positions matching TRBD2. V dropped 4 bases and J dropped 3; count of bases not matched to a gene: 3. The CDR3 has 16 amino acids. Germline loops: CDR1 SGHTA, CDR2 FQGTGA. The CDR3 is CASSYLAGVGANVLTF. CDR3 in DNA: TGTGCCAGCAGCTATCTAGCGGGAGTTGGGGCCAACGTCCTGACTTTC. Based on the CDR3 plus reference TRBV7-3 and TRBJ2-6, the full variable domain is GAGVSQTPSNKVTEKGKYVELRCDPISGHTALYWYRQSLGQGPEFLIYFQGTGAADDSGLPNDRFFAVRPEGSVSTLKIQRTERGDSAVYLCASSYLAGVGANVLTFGAGSRLTVL.